The rows below give T cell receptor beta chains drawn from one sample of a study of Ad26.COV2.S vaccination and SARS-CoV-2 variants. Produced via immunoSEQ multiplex PCR; TCRdb's table is partial and in-frame only. The table lists approximately 410,000 clones, over 80% of them singletons. Material: peripheral blood, obtained in a trial of Ad26.COV2.S vaccine versus placebo. Source of these receptors: a person between 18 and 59 years old who received the Ad26.COV2.S COVID-19 vaccine or a placebo. The CDR3 runs from the conserved cysteine through the conserved F or W.

V	J	CDR3
TRBV18	TRBJ1-5	CASSPRQGGGNQPQHF
TRBV6-5	TRBJ1-1	CASSYLTVGTEAFF
TRBV10-1	TRBJ2-7	CASSEPGQPYEQYF
TRBV7-2	TRBJ2-3	CASSLGGTDTQYF
TRBV7-6	TRBJ1-2	CASSLEAGGSGYTF
TRBV6-5	TRBJ2-7	CASSSPPYEQYF
TRBV7-7	TRBJ2-5	CASSLGVTSVETQYF
TRBV19	TRBJ2-5	CASSISWGLQETQYF
TRBV15	TRBJ2-2	CATSSAATGELFF
TRBV6-5	TRBJ2-3	CASSYGQSTDTQYF
TRBV2	TRBJ1-5	CASSDSQQPQHF
TRBV30	TRBJ1-4	CAWEGQGEEKLFF
TRBV19	TRBJ2-1	CASSIPNLGRGYNEQFF
TRBV29-1	TRBJ2-7	CSVGQLSYEQYF
TRBV11-3	TRBJ2-1	CASSRTNSGTEQFF
TRBV6-6	TRBJ2-7	CASRSRGVGLGEQYF
TRBV27	TRBJ2-7	CASAAGYSYEQYF
TRBV5-6	TRBJ1-5	CASSLGRVGQPQHF
TRBV7-2	TRBJ2-7	CASSSSSSPPYEQYF
TRBV4-1	TRBJ2-7	CASSHTGASSYEQYF
TRBV6-2/TRBV6-3	TRBJ1-6	CASSYRSSYNSPLHF
TRBV10-3	TRBJ1-4	CATATGQGTNEKLFF
TRBV7-9	TRBJ2-5	CASSLLAGYSKGTQYF
TRBV19	TRBJ1-5	CASSIQALTAYSNQPQHF
TRBV5-1	TRBJ1-2	CASSLQGTGNYGYTF
TRBV4-3	TRBJ1-2	CASSQGGLQGNYGYTF
TRBV7-9	TRBJ2-5	CASSFDRNQETQYF
TRBV7-2	TRBJ2-1	CASSLGIGLNEQFF
TRBV7-6	TRBJ1-4	CASSETTGGLKLFF
TRBV6-2/TRBV6-3	TRBJ2-7	CASSKASGGLYEQYF
TRBV2	TRBJ2-1	CASSPRDNEQFF
TRBV28	TRBJ1-4	CATQTSPPNEKLFF
TRBV5-1	TRBJ2-1	CASRLSSGPVYNEQFF
TRBV4-1	TRBJ1-5	CASSRRQGIQPQHF
TRBV14	TRBJ2-7	CASSQDLMDRLSYEQYF
TRBV4-3	TRBJ2-4	CASSQGSRGNIQYF
TRBV29-1	TRBJ1-5	CSVGWGQPQHF
TRBV24-1	TRBJ2-5	CATSERGAQETQYF
TRBV10-3	TRBJ2-3	CAISDWRGGEDTQYF
TRBV28	TRBJ2-3	CASSSTGTGGTDTQYF
TRBV19	TRBJ2-3	CASTWTSGGDTQYF
TRBV13	TRBJ1-2	CASSPKAPDSIRGYTF
TRBV7-9	TRBJ1-1	CASSATGGTEAFF
TRBV7-7	TRBJ2-5	CASSSGQGGETQYF
TRBV15	TRBJ2-1	CATKPGQGSNEQFF
TRBV7-9	TRBJ1-2	CASSLGRGSNYGYTF
TRBV2	TRBJ2-2	CATPGQGEAGELFF
TRBV15	TRBJ1-4	CATSRLQGVDEKLFF
TRBV5-8	TRBJ2-5	CASSFTGRETQYF
TRBV2	TRBJ1-2	CASSRTGINYGYTF
TRBV13	TRBJ2-3	CASSSKQRQVLPLPSTDTQYF
TRBV7-9	TRBJ2-1	CASSPTGGGPREQFF
TRBV19	TRBJ2-1	CASSIIGGEQFF
TRBV2	TRBJ1-3	CASREDSRNTIYF
TRBV7-2	TRBJ2-2	CASSLGVLASTGELFF
TRBV6-5	TRBJ1-2	CASSSRRQANYGYTF
TRBV28	TRBJ1-4	CASTGSNEKLFF
TRBV14	TRBJ1-2	CASSQTGYGYTF
TRBV5-8	TRBJ2-7	CASSLGQGSAEQYF